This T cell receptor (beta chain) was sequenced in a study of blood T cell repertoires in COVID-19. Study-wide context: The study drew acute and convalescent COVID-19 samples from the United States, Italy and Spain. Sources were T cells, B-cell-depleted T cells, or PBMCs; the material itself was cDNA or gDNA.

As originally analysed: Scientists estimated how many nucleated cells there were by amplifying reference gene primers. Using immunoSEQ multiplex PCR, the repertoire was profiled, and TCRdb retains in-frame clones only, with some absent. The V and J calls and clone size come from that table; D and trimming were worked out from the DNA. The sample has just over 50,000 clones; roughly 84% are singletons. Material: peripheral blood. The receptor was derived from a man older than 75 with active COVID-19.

In DNA form, the CDR3 reads TGTGCCAGCAGTTTAAGGATTGGGGAGGGGGACTATGGCTACACCTTC. Translating it yields CASSLRIGEGDYGYTF. The chain carries TRBV6-5 and TRBJ1-2; weak D call: TRBD1 (6 bases). Germline-derived CDR1 and CDR2 are MNHEY and SVGAGI. The CDR3 loop spans 16 amino acids. Trimming took off 4 bases at V and 3 bases at J, with 18 bases between the two ends.